This TCR beta chain was sequenced during a study of regulatory T cells in long-lasting Graves disease. Trimming cost V 7 bases and J 0 bases, with 10 bases left between them. The CDR3 is 15 amino acids. From germline, CDR1 is MNHNS and CDR2 SASEGT. Arm-PCR with iRepertoire HTBI primers amplified the CDR3 regions for these TCR beta libraries. MiXCR, applied by TCRdb to the multiplex PCR reads, yields one record per CDR3 protein. The table records some 440,000 distinct CDR3 sequences, under 25% of them present only once. This clonotype was seen more than once but under ten times. The time point denotes: persistent/refractory GD, antithyroid drugs over 5 years with positive TRAb. Construction of the TCR library relied on RNA isolated from PBMCs.

The sample was peripheral blood mononuclear cells (PBMCs), taken when the disease was refractory, from a patient treated with antithyroid drugs. This sequence was found in a female donor with Graves disease. The chain couples TRBV6-1 to TRBJ2-6; the D gene is possibly TRBD1 (5 bases). DNA of the CDR3: TGTGCCAGCACCAAGGGGCTCTCTGGGGCCAACGTCCTGACTTTC. It specifies CASTKGLSGANVLTF.